This paragraph covers one TCR beta chain sequence. As yet, its antigen is unknown. These data belong to a study of T cell repertoires in cytomegalovirus infection. Overall study results and limits: Totalled public TCR beta family frequency picked out people who carried CMV plus the relevant HLA. Across the ex vivo response, the dominant clonotypes were HLA-C-restricted CMV-specific TCR beta clonotypes.

TCRdb re-derived calls from the reads in MiXCR, one entry per CDR3 protein. The sample has roughly 100,000 distinct CDR3 sequences, 42% seen once. The V end was cut by 5 bases, the J end by 1 base, with 8 bases between. The CDR3 has 13 residues. The germline gives CDR1 SGHDN, CDR2 FVKESK. V and J are TRBV14 and TRBJ1-1; D gene uncertain. This specimen consisted of CD8+ T cells from cultured PBMCs, obtained from culture after CMV antigen stimulation. This receptor was obtained from a human donor in good health (CMV status not recorded). Some clones in this sample may be carry-over from other donors' samples. As DNA, the CDR3 is TGTGCCAGCAGCTCCTTAGGGAACACTGAAGCTTTCTTT. It is translated as CASSSLGNTEAFF.